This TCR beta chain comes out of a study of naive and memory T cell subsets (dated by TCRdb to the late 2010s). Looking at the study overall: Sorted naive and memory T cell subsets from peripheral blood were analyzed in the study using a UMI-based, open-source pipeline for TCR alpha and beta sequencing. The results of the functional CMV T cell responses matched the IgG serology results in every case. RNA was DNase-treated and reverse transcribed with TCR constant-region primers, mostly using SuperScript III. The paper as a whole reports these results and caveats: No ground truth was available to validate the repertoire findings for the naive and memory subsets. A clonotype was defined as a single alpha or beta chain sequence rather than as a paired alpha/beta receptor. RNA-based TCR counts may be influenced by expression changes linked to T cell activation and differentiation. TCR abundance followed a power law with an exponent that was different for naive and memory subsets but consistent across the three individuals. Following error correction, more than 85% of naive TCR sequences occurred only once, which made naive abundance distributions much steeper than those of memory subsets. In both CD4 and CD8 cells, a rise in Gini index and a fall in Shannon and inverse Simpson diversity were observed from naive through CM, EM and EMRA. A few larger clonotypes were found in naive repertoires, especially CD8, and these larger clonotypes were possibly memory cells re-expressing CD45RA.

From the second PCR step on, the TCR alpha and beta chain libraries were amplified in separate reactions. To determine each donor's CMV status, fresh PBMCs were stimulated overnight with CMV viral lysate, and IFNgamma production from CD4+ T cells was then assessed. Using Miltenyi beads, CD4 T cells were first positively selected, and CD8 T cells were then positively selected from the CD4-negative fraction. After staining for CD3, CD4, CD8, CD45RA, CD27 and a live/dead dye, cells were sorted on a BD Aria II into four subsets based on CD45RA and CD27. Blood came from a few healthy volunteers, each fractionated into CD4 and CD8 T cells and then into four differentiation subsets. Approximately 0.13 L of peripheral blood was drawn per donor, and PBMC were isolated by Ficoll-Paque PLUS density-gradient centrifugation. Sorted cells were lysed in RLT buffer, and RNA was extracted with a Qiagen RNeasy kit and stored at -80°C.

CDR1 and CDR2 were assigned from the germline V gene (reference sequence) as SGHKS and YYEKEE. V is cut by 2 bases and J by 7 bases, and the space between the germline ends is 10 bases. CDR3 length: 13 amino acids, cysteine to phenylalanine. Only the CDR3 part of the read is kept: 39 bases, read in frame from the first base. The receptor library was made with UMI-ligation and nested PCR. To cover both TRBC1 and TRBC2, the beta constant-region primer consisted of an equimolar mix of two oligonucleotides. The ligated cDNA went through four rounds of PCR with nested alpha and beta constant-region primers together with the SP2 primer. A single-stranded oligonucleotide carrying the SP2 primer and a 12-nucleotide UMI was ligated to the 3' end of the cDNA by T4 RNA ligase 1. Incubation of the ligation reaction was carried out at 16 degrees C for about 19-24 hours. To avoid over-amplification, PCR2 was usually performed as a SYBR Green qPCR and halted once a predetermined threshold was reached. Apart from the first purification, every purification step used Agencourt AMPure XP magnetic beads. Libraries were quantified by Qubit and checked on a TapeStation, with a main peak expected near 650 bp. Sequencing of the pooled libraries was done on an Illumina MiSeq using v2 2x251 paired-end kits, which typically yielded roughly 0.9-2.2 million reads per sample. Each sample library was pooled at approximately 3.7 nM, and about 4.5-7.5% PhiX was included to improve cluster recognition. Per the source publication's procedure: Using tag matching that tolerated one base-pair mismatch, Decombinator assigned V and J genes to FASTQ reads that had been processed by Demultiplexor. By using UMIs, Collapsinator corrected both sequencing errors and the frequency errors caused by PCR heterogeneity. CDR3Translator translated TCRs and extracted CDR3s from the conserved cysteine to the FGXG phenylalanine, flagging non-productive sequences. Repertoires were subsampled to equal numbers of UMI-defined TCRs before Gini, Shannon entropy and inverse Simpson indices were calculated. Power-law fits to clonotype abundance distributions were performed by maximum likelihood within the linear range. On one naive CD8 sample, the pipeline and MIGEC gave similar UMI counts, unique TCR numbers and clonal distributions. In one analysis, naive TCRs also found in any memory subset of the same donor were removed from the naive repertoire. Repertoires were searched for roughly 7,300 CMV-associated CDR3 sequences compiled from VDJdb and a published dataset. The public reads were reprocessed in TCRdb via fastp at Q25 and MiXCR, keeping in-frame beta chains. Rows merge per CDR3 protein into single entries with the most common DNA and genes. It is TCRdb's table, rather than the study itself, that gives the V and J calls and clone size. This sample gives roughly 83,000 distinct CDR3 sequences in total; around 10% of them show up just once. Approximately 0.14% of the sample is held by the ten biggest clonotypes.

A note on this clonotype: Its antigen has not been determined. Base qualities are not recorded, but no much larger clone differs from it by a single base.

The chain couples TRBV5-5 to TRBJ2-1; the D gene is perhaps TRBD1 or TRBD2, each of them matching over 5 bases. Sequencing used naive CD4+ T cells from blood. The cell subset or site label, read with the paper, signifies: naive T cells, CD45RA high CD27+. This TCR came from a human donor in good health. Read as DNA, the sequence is TGTGCCAGCAGCTTACTCGGGGCGAATGAGCAGTTCTTC. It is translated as CASSLLGANEQFF. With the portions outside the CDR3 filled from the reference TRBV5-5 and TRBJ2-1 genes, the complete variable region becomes DAGVTQSPTHLIKTRGQQVTLRCSPISGHKSVSWYQQVLGQGPQFIFQYYEKEERGRGNFPDRFSARQFPNYSSELNVNALLLGDSALYLCASSLLGANEQFFGPGTRLTVL.